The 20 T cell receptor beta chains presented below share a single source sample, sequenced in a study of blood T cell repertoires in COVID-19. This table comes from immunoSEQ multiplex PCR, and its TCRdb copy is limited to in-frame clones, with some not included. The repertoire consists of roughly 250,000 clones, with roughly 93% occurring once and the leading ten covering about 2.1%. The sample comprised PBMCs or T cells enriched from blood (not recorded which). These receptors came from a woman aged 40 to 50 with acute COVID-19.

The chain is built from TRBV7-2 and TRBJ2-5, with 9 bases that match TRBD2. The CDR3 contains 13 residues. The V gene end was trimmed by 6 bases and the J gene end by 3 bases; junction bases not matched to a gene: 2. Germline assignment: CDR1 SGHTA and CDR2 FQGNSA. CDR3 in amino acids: CASRRTSEETQYF. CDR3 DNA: TGTGCCAGCAGACGGACTAGCGAAGAGACCCAGTACTTC.

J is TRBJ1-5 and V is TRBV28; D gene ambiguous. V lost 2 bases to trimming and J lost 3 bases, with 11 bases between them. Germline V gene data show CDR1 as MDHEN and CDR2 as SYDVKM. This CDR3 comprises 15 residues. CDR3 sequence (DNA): TGTGCCAGCAGTTTAGAGAGTCTAAACAATCAGCCCCAGCATTTT. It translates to CASSLESLNNQPQHF.

As DNA, the CDR3 is TGTGCCAGCAAGACCGACAGCCCAACTAATGAAAAACTGTTTTTT. It specifies CASKTDSPTNEKLFF. This chain joins TRBV27 and TRBJ1-4, with a tentative D call TRBD1 (5 bases). V lost 7 bases to trimming and J lost 0 bases, with 12 bases between them. The CDR3 covers 15 residues. Per germline, CDR1 MNHEY and CDR2 SMNVEV (reference sequence).

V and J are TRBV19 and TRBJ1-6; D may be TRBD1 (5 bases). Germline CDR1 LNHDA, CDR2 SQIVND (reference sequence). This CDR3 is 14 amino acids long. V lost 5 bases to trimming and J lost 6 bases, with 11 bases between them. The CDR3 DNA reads TGTGCCAGTAGTCTCACAGGAGTTAATTCACCCCTCCACTTT. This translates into CASSLTGVNSPLHF.

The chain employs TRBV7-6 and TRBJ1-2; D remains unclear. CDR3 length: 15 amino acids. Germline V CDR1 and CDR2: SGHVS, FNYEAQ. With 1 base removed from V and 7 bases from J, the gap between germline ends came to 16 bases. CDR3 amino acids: CASSLDSGGRAGYTF. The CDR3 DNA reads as TGTGCCAGCAGCTTAGACTCAGGCGGGAGGGCTGGCTACACCTTC. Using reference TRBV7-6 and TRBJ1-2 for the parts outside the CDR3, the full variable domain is GAGVSQSPRYKVTKRGQDVALRCDPISGHVSLYWYRQALGQGPEFLTYFNYEAQQDKSGLPNDRFSAERPEGSISTLTIQRTEQRDSAMYRCASSLDSGGRAGYTFGSGTRLTVV.

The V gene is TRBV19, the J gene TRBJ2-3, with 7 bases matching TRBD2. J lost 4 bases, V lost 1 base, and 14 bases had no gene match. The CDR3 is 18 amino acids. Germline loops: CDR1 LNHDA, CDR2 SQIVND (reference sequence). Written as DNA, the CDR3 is TGTGCCAGTAGTATAGGTCTCGCGGGAGTGGCGGTTTCAGATACGCAGTATTTT. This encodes CASSIGLAGVAVSDTQYF. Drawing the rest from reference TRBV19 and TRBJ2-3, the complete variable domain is DGGITQSPKYLFRKEGQNVTLSCEQNLNHDAMYWYRQDPGQGLRLIYYSQIVNDFQKGDIAEGYSVSREKKESFPLTVTSAQKNPTAFYLCASSIGLAGVAVSDTQYFGPGTRLTVL.

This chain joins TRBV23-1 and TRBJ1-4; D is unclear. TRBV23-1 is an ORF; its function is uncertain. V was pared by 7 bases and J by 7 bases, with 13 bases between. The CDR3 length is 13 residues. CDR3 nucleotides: TGCGCCAGCAATGGTCGAGGCTGTGAAAAACTGTTTTTT. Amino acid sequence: CASNGRGCEKLFF.

The CDR3 spells CASSRGQGANTEAFF. The CDR3 nucleotides read TGCGCCAGCAGCCGGGGACAGGGGGCGAACACTGAAGCTTTCTTT. This chain uses TRBV4-1 with TRBJ1-1, with 12 bases identical to TRBD1. The germline V gene has CDR1 MGHRA and CDR2 YSYEKL. Trimming took 4 bases from V and 1 from J; bases not matched to a gene: 1. The CDR3 runs to 15 residues.

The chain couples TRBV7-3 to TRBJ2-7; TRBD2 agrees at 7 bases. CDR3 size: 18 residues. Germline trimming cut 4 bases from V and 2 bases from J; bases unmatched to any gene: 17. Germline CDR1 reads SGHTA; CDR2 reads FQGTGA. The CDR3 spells CASSSLRVTGGIPYEQYF. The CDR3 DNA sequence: TGTGCCAGCAGCTCCCTTCGCGTCACGGGGGGAATACCCTACGAGCAGTACTTC.

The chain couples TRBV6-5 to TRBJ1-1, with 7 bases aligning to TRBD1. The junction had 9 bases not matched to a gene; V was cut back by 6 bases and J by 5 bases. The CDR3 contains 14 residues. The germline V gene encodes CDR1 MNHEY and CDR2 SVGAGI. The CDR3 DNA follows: TGTGCCAGCAGAAGGACAGGCCCAGGGACTGAAGCTTTCTTT. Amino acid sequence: CASRRTGPGTEAFF.

Here the CDR3 reads CASSQTSETQYF. CDR3 DNA sequence: TGCGCCAGCAGCCAGACTTCAGAGACCCAGTACTTC. The gene calls are TRBV5-1 and TRBJ2-5; D call uncertain. CDR1 is SGHRS, CDR2 YFSETQ, per germline. The CDR3 is 12 residues long. The V gene lost 4 bases and the J gene lost 4 bases, with 8 bases spanning the gap.

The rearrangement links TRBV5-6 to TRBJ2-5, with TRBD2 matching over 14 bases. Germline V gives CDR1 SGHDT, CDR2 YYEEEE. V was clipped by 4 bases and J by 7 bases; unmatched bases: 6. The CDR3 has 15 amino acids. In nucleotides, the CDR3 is TGTGCCAGCAGCACTTCGACTAGCGGGGGGGTGACCCAGTACTTC. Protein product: CASSTSTSGGVTQYF.

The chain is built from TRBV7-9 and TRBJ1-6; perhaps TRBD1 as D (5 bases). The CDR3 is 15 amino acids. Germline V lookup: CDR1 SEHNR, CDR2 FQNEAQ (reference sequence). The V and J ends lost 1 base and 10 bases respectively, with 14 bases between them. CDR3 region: CASSLVQGIGSPLHF. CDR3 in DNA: TGTGCCAGCAGCTTAGTCCAGGGTATTGGATCACCCCTCCACTTT.

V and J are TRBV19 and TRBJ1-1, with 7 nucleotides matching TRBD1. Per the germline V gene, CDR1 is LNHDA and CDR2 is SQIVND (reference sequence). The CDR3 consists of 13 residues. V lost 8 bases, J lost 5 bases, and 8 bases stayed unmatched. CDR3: CASELRGRTEAFF. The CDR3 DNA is TGTGCCAGTGAACTCAGGGGGAGGACTGAAGCTTTCTTT. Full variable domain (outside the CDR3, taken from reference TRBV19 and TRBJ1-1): DGGITQSPKYLFRKEGQNVTLSCEQNLNHDAMYWYRQDPGQGLRLIYYSQIVNDFQKGDIAEGYSVSREKKESFPLTVTSAQKNPTAFYLCASELRGRTEAFFGQGTRLTVV.

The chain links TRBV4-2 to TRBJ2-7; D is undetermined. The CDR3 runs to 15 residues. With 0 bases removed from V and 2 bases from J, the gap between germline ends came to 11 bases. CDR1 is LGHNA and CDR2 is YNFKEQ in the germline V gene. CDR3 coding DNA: TGTGCCAGCAGCCAAGATAAGTGGAGTCCCTACGAGCAGTACTTC. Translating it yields CASSQDKWSPYEQYF.

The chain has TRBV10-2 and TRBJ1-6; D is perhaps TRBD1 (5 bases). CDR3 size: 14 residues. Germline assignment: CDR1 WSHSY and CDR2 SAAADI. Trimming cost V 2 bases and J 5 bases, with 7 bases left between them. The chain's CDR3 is CASSEGGNNSPLHF. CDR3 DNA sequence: TGCGCCAGCAGTGAGGGGGGGAATAATTCACCCCTCCACTTT.

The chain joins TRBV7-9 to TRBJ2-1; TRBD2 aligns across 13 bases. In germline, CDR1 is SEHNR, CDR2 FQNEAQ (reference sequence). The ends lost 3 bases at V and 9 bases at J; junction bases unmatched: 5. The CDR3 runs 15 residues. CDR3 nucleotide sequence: TGTGCCAGCAGCTTTACTAGCGGGAGGGCCGGTGAGCAGTTCTTC. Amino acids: CASSFTSGRAGEQFF.

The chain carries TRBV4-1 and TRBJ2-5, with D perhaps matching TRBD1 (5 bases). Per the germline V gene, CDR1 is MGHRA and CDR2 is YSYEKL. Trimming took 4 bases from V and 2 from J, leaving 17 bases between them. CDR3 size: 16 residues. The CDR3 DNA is TGCGCCAGCAGCCCATTTCCAGGGCGGCCACAAGAGACCCAGTACTTC. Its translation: CASSPFPGRPQETQYF.

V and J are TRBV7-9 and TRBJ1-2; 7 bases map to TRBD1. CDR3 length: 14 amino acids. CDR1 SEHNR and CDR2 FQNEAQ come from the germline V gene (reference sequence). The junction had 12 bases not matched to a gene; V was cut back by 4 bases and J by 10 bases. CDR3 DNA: TGTGCCAGCAGCTCGGGACAGAGTCTCCTGGCCTACACCTTC. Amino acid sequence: CASSSGQSLLAYTF.

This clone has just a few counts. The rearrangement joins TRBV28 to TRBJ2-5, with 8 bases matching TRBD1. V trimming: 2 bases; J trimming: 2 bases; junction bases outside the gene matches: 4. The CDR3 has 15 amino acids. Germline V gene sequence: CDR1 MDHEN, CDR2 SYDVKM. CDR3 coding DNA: TGTGCCAGCAGTTTACGTGGACAGGGACAAGAGACCCAGTACTTC. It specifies CASSLRGQGQETQYF. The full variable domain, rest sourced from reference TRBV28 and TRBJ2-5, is DVKVTQSSRYLVKRTGEKVFLECVQDMDHENMFWYRQDPGLGLRLIYFSYDVKMKEKGDIPEGYSVSREKKERFSLILESASTNQTSMYLCASSLRGQGQETQYFGPGTRLLVL.